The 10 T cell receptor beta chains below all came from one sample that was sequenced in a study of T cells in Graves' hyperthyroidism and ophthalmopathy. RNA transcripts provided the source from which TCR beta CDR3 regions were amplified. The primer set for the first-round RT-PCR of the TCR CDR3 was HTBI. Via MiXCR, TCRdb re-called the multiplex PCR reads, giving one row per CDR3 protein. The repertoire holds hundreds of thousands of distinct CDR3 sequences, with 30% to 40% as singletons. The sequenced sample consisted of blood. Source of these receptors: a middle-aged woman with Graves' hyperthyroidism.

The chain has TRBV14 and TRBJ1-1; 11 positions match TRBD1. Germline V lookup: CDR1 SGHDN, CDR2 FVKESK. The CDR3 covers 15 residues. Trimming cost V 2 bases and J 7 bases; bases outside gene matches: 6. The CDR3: CASSQRHGTGGEAFF. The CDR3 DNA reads TGTGCCAGCAGCCAACGCCATGGGACAGGGGGTGAAGCTTTCTTT. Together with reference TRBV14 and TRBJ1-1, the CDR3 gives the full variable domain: EAGVTQFPSHSVIEKGQTVTLRCDPISGHDNLYWYRRVMGKEIKFLLHFVKESKQDESGMPNNRFLAERTGGTYSTLKVQPAELEDSGVYFCASSQRHGTGGEAFFGQGTRLTVV.

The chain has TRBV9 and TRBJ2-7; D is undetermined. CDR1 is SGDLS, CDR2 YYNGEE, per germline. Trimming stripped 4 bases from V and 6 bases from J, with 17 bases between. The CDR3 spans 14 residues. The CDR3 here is CASSPLAYLGEQYF. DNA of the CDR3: TGTGCCAGCAGCCCGTTGGCCTACCTGGGCGAGCAGTACTTC.

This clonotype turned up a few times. The CDR3 spells CASRQNWGETYEQYF. CDR3 DNA sequence: TGTGCCAGCAGACAGAATTGGGGGGAAACCTACGAGCAGTACTTC. V and J are TRBV27 and TRBJ2-7; D is perhaps TRBD2 (6 bases). CDR3 length equals 15 residues. The V and J ends lost 6 bases and 2 bases respectively, with 17 bases between them. From germline, CDR1 is MNHEY and CDR2 SMNVEV (reference sequence).

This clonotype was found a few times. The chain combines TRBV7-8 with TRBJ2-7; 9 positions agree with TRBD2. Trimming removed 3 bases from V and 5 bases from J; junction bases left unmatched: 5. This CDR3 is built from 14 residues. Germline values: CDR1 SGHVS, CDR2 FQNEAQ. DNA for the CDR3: TGTGCCAGCAGCTTTAGCGGGAGTCCCCACGAGCAGTACTTC. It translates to CASSFSGSPHEQYF.

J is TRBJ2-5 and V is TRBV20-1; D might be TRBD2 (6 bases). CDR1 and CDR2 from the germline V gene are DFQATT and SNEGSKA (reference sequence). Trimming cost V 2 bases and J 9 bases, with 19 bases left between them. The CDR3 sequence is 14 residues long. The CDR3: CSARSVGEWEAQYF. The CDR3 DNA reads TGCAGTGCTAGATCTGTGGGGGAATGGGAGGCCCAGTACTTC.

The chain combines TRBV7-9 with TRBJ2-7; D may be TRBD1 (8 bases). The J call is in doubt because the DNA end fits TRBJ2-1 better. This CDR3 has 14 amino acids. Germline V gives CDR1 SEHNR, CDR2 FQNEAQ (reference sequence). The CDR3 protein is CASSFRTGRDEQFF. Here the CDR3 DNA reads TGTGCCAGCAGCTTTAGGACAGGGAGGGATGAGCAGTTCTTC.

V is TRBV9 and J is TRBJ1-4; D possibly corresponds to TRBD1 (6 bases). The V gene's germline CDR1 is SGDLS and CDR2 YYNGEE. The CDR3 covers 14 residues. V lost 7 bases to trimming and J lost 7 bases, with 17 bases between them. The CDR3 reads CASSLDRASEKLFF. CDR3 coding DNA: TGTGCCAGCTCGCTGGACAGAGCAAGTGAAAAACTGTTTTTT.

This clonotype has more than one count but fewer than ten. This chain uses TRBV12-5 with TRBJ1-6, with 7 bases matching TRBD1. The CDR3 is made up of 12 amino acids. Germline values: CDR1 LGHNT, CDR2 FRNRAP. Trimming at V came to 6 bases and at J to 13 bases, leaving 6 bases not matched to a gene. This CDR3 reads CASGPQGGPLHF. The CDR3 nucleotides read TGTGCTAGTGGCCCTCAGGGGGGCCCCCTCCACTTT. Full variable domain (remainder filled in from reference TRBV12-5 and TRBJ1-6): DARVTQTPRHKVTEMGQEVTMRCQPILGHNTVFWYRQTMMQGLELLAYFRNRAPLDDSGMPKDRFSAEMPDATLATLKIQPSEPRDSAVYFCASGPQGGPLHFGNGTRLTVT.

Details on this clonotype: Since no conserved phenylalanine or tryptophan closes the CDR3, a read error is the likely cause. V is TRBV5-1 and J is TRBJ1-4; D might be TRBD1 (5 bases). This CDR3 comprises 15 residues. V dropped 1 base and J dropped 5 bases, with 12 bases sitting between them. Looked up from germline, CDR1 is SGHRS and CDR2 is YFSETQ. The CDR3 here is CASSLTGGYNEKLFL. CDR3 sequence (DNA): TGCGCCAGCAGCTTGACGGGGGGTTACAATGAAAAACTGTTTCTT.

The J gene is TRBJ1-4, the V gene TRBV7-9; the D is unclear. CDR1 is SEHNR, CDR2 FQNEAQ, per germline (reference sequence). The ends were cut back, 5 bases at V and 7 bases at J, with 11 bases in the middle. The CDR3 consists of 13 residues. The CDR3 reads CASSRVRVEKLFF. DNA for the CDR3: TGTGCCAGCAGCCGAGTAAGGGTTGAAAAACTGTTTTTT.